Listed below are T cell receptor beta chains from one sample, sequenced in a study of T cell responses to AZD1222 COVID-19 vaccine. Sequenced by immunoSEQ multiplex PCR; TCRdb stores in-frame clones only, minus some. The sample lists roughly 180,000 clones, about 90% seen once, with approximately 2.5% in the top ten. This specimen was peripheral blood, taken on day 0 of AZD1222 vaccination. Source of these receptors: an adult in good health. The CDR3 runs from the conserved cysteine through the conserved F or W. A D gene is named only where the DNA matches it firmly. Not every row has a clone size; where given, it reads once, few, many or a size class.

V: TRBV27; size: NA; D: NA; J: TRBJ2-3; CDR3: CASSLWTGGMDTQYF; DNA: TGTGCCAGCAGTTTGTGGACCGGTGGGATGGATACGCAGTATTTT
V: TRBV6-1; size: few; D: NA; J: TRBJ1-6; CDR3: CASSDEGRSWDNSPLHF; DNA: TGTGCCAGCAGTGATGAAGGGCGGTCCTGGGATAATTCACCCCTCCACTTT
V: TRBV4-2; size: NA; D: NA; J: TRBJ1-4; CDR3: CASSLMEHNEKLFF; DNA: TGTGCCAGCAGCCTTATGGAACATAATGAAAAACTGTTTTTT
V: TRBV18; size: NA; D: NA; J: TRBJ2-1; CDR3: CASSPLGSSYNEQFF; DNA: TGTGCCAGCTCACCACTGGGGAGCTCCTACAATGAGCAGTTCTTC
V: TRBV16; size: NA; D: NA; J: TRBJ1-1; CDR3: CASSQAVGANTEAFF; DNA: TGTGCCAGCAGCCAGGCGGTCGGGGCGAACACTGAAGCTTTCTTT
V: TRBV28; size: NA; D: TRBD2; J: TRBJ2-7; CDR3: CASSPHSGASYEQYF; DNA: TGTGCCAGCAGTCCCCATAGCGGGGCGTCCTACGAGCAGTACTTC
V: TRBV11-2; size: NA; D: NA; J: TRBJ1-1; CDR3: CASSYGRGNTEAFF; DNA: TGTGCCAGCAGCTACGGTAGAGGGAACACTGAAGCTTTCTTT
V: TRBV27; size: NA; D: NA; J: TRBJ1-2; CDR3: CASSLLGASRNYGYTF; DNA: TGTGCCAGCAGTTTATTGGGGGCAAGTCGAAACTATGGCTACACCTTC
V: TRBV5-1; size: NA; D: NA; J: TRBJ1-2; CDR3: CASSPADSYGYTF; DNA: TGCGCCAGCAGCCCAGCTGACAGCTATGGCTACACCTTC
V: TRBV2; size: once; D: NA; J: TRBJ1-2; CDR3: CASSENEARGSF; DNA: TGTGCCAGCAGTGAAAATGAAGCCCGGGGGTCCTTC
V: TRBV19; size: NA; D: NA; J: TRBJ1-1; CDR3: CASSIRAGRYMNTEAFF; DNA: TGTGCCAGTAGTATCAGGGCCGGAAGGTATATGAACACTGAAGCTTTCTTT
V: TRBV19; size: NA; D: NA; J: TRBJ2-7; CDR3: CASTQYFGPNYEQYF; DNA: TGTGCCAGTACCCAATATTTTGGTCCCAACTACGAGCAGTACTTC
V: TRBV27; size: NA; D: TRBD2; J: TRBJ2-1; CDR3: CASSLPGTSRGNEQFF; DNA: TGTGCCAGCAGTTTACCCGGGACTAGCCGGGGGAATGAGCAGTTCTTC
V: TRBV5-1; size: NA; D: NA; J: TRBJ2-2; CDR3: CASSWVPNTGELFF; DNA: TGCGCCAGCAGTTGGGTCCCGAACACCGGGGAGCTGTTTTTT
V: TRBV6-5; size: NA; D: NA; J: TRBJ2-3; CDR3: CASSYDGYTDTQYF; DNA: TGTGCCAGCAGTTACGACGGATACACAGATACGCAGTATTTT
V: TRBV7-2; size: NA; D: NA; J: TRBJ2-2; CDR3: CASSPPGRANTGELFF; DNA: TGTGCCAGCAGTCCCCCCGGGCGGGCGAACACCGGGGAGCTGTTTTTT
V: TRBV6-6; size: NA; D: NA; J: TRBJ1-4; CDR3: CASRQSGKANEKLFF; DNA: TGTGCCAGCAGACAAAGCGGGAAGGCTAATGAAAAACTGTTTTTT
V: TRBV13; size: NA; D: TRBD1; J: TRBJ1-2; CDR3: CASSLGTGPFIF; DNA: TGTGCCAGCAGCTTAGGGACAGGGCCCTTCATCTTC
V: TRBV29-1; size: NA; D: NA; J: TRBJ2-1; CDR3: CSFVLGDTSYNEQFF; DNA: TGCAGCTTCGTCCTAGGGGATACCTCCTACAATGAGCAGTTCTTC
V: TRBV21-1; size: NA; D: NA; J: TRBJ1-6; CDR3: CASSKAKRDRRYNSPLHF; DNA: TGTGCCAGCAGCAAAGCTAAAAGAGACCGGAGGTATAATTCACCCCTCCACTTT
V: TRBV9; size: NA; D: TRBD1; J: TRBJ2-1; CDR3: CASSGGTAYNEQFF; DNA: TGTGCCAGCAGCGGAGGGACAGCCTACAATGAGCAGTTCTTC
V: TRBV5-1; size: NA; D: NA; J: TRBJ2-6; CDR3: CASSLVVPSGANVLTF; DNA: TGCGCCAGCAGCTTGGTGGTTCCCTCTGGGGCCAACGTCCTGACTTTC
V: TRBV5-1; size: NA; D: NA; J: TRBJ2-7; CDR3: CASSFGAFGEQYF; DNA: TGCGCCAGCAGCTTCGGGGCCTTCGGGGAGCAGTACTTC
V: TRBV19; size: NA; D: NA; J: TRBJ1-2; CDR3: CASSIFTGNYGYTF; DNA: TGTGCCAGTAGTATATTTACAGGGAACTATGGCTACACCTTC
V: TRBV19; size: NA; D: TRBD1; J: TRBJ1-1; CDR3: CATAPGQGYTEAFF; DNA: TGTGCCACTGCGCCGGGACAGGGATATACTGAAGCTTTCTTT
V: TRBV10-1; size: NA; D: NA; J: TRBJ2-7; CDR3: CASRGHGRGGYEQYF; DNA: TGCGCCAGCAGGGGACATGGGAGGGGGGGCTACGAGCAGTACTTC
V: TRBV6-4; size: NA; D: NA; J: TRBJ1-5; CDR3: CASSPGSNQPQHF; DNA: TGTGCCAGCAGTCCAGGGTCCAATCAGCCCCAGCATTTT
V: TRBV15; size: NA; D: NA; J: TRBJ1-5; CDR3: CATSHPAYSNQPQHF; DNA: TGTGCCACCAGCCACCCGGCCTATAGCAATCAGCCCCAGCATTTT
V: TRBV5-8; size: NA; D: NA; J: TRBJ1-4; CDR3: CASSGGTGTTNEKLFF; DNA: TGTGCCAGCAGCGGGGGAACAGGGACAACTAATGAAAAACTGTTTTTT
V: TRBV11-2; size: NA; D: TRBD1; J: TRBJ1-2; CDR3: CASSSTPGGGGYTF; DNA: TGTGCCAGCAGCTCAACTCCAGGGGGAGGTGGCTACACCTTC
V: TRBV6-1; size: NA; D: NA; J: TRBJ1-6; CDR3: CASSDFLPLHF; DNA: TGTGCCAGCAGTGATTTCTTACCCCTCCACTTT
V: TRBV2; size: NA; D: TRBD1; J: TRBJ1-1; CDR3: CASRPGQGSEAFF; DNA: TGTGCCAGCAGACCGGGACAGGGCTCTGAAGCTTTCTTT